What follows describes a single T cell receptor beta chain. The data derive from a study of Graves' ophthalmopathy and Graves' hyperthyroidism. Trimming pared 4 bases from V and 0 bases from J, leaving 10 bases between. The CDR3 contains 14 residues. Amplified TCR beta CDR3 regions were obtained using RNA transcripts as template. The workflow started with a first-round RT-PCR run with HTBI primers and then moved on to a second-round multiplex PCR. TCRdb reprocessed the multiplex PCR reads with MiXCR, giving one entry per CDR3 protein. The sample contains some 350,000 distinct CDR3 sequences, about a sixth of which appear only once. The hyperthyroidism patients had a new diagnosis of under 2 months' duration and were aged 18 to 65.

The TCR sequence derives from an adult woman with stable Graves' hyperthyroidism. The chain joins TRBV12-3 or TRBV12-4 to TRBJ2-7, with D perhaps TRBD1 or TRBD2 (5 bases each). Material: peripheral blood. Written as DNA, the CDR3 is TGTGCCAGCAGTTCCGGGGCCGACTCCTACGAGCAGTACTTC. As protein: CASSSGADSYEQYF.